The entry below describes one T cell receptor beta chain. The germline gives CDR1 LNHDA, CDR2 SQIVND (reference sequence). Trimming pared 6 bases from V and 4 bases from J, leaving 10 bases between. This CDR3 is built from 13 residues. The entry originates in a study of blood T cell repertoires in COVID-19. Across the study: The samples span acute and convalescent COVID-19 from the United States, Italy and Spain. Sources were T cells, B-cell-depleted T cells, or PBMCs; the material itself was cDNA or gDNA.

The authors' processing: Amplification of reference gene primers was used by the study to estimate nucleated cell counts. Sequencing used immunoSEQ multiplex PCR; TCRdb keeps in-frame clones, though not all of them. V and J calls and clone size are given by that table; D and trimming were obtained from the DNA. The profile shows some 170,000 clones, 82% of them singletons. This TCR came from a woman aged 70-85 years with acute or convalescent COVID-19. Sequences were obtained from peripheral blood. V is TRBV19 and J is TRBJ1-5, with D possibly being TRBD1 (5 bases). The CDR3 region has the DNA TGTGCCAGTAGGGGCGGGGGTAATCAGCCCCAGCATTTT. Amino acid sequence: CASRGGGNQPQHF.